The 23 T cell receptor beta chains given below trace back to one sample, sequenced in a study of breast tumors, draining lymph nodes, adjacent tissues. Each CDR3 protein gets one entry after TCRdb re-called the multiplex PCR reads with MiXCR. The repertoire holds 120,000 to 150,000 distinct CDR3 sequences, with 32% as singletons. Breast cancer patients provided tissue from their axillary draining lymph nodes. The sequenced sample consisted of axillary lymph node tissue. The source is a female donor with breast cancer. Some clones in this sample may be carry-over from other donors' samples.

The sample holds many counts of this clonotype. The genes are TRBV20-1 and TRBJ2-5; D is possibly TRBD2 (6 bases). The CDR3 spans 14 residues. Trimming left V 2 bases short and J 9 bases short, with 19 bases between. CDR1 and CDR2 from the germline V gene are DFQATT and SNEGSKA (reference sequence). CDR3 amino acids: CSARISGSLGSQYF. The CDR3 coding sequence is TGCAGTGCTAGAATATCCGGGAGTCTAGGATCCCAGTACTTC.

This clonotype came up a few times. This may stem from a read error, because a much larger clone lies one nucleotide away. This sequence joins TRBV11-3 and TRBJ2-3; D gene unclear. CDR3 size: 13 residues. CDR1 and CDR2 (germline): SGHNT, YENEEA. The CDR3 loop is CASSLVVTATQYF. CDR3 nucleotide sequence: TGTGCCAGCAGCTTAGTGGTCACAGCTACGCAGTATTTT.

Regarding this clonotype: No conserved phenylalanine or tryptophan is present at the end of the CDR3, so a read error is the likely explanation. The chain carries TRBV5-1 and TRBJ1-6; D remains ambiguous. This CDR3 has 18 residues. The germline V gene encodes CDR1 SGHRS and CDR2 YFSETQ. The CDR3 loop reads CASSLISPQSSHNSPLHL. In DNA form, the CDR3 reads TGCGCCAGCAGCTTAATCTCCCCCCAGAGCTCCCATAATTCACCCCTCCACCTT.

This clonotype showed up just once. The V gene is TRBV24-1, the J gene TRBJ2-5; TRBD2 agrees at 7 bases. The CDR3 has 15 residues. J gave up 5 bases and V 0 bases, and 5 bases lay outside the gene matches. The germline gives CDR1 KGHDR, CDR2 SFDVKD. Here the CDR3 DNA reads TGTGCCACCAGTGATTTGCGGGAGGCTAGGGAGACCCAGTACTTC. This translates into CATSDLREARETQYF.

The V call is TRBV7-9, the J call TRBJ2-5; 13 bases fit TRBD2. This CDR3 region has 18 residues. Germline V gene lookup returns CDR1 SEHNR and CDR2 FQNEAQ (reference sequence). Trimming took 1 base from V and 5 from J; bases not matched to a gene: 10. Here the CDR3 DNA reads TGTGCCAGCAGCTTAGAGGCCTGGACTAGCGGGAGAAAGGAGACCCAGTACTTC. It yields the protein CASSLEAWTSGRKETQYF.

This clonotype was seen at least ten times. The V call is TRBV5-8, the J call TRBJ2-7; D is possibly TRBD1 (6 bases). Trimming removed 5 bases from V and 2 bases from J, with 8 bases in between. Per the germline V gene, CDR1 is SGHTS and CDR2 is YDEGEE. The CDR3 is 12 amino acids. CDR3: CASRPGAYEQYF. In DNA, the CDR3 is TGTGCCAGCAGGCCAGGGGCCTACGAGCAGTACTTC.

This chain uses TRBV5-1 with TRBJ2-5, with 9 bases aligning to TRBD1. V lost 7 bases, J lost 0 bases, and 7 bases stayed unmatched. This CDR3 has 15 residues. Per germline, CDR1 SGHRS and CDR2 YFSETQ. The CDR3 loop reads CASGGGQGYQETQYF. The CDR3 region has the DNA TGCGCCAGCGGGGGGGGACAGGGATACCAAGAGACCCAGTACTTC.

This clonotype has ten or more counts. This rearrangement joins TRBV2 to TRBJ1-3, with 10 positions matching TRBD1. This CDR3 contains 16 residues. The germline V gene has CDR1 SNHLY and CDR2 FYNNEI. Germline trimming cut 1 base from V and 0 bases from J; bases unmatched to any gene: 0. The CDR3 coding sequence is TGTGCCAGCAGTGAAGGGACAGGGGGCTCTGGAAACACCATATATTTT. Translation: CASSEGTGGSGNTIYF.

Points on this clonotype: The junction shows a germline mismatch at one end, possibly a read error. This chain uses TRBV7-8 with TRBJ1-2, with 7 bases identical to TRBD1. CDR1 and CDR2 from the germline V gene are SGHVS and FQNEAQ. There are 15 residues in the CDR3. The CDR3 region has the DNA TGTGCCAGCAGCCCAACAGCGGGACAGCCCTATGGCTACCCCTTC. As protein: CASSPTAGQPYGYPF.

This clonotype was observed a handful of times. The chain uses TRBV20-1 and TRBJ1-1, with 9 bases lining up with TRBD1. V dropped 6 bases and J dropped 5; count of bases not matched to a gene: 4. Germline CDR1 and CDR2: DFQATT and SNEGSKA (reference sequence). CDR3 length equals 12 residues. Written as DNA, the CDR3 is TGCAGTGCAAAGACAGGGGGGACTGAAGCTTTCTTT. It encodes CSAKTGGTEAFF.

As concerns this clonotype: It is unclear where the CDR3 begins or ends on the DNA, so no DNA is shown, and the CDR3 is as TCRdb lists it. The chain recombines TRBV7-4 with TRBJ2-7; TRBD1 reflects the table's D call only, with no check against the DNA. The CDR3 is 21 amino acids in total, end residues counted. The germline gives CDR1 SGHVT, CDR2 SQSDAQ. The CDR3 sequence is CASSFYICSARVGQDTYEQYF.

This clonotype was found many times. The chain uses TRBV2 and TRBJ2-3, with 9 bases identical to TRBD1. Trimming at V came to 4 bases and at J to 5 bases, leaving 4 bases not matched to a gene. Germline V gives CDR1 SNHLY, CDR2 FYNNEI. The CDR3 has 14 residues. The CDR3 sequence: CASSGDRVVDTQYF. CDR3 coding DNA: TGTGCCAGCAGTGGGGACAGGGTTGTAGATACGCAGTATTTT.

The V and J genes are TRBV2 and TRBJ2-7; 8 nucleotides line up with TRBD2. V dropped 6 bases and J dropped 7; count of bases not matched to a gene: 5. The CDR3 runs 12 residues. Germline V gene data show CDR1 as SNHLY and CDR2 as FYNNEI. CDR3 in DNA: TGTGCCAGCAGGCGGGGGGTTGGGGAGCAGTACGTC. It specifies CASRRGVGEQYV.

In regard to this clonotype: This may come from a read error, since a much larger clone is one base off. The CDR3 region is CSARSGASGSTF. CDR3 nucleotide sequence: TGCAGTGCCCGATCAGGGGCGAGTGGCTCCACCTTC. The chain joins TRBV20-1 to TRBJ1-2, with D possibly being TRBD1 (6 bases). CDR1 is DFQATT, CDR2 SNEGSKA, per germline (reference sequence). The CDR3 covers 12 residues.

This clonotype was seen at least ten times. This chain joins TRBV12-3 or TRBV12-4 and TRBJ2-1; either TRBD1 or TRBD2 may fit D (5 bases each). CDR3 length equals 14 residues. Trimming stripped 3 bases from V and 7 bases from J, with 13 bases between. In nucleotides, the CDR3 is TGTGCCAGCAGTTTTCTCCGGGGCCCAAATGAGCAGTTCTTC. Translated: CASSFLRGPNEQFF.

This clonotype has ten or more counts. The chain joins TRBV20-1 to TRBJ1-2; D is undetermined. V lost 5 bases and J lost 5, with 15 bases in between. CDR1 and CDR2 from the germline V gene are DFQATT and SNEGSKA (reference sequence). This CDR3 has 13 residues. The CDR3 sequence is CSASPSGLYGYTF. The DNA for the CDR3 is TGCAGTGCTTCACCGTCGGGGTTGTATGGCTACACCTTC.

The CDR3 loop is CASGSGGSGEKLFF. DNA of the CDR3: TGTGCCAGCGGTTCTGGGGGGTCCGGTGAAAAACTGTTTTTT. The chain carries TRBV6-1 and TRBJ1-4; tentative D call: TRBD1 (5 bases). The germline V gene has CDR1 MNHNS and CDR2 SASEGT. Trimming pared 8 bases from V and 7 bases from J, leaving 17 bases between. The CDR3 length is 14 residues.

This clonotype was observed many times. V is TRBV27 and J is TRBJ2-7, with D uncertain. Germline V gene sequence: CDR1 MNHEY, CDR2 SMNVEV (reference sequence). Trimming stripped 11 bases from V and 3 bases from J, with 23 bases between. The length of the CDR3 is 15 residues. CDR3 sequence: CALTRPRASLYEQYV. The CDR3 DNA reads TGTGCCCTTACCAGACCTCGGGCAAGCCTCTACGAGCAGTACGTC.

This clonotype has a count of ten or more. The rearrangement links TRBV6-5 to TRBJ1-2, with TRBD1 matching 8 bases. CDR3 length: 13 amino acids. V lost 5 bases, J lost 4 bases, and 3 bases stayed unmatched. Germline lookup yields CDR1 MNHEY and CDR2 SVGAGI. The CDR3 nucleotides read TGTGCCAGCAGTACCGGGACAGGCTATGGCTACACCTTC. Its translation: CASSTGTGYGYTF.

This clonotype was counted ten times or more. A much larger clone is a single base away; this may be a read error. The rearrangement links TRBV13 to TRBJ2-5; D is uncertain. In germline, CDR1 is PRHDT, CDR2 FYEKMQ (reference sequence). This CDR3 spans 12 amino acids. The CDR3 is CASSWGQEAQYF. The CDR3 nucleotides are TGTGCCAGCAGCTGGGGTCAAGAGGCCCAGTACTTC.

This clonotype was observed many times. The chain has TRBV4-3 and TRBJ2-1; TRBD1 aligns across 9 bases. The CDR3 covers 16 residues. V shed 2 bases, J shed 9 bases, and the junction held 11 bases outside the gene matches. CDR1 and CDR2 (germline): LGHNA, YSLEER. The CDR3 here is CASSQFDRGAYGEQFF. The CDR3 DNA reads TGCGCCAGCAGCCAATTCGACAGGGGGGCATATGGTGAGCAGTTCTTC.

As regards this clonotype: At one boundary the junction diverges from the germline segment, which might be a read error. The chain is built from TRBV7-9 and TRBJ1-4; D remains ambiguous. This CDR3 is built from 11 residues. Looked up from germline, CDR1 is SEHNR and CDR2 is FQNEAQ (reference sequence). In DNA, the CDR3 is TGTGCCAGCAGCCCCCATGAAAAACTGCCTTTT. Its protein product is CASSPHEKLPF.

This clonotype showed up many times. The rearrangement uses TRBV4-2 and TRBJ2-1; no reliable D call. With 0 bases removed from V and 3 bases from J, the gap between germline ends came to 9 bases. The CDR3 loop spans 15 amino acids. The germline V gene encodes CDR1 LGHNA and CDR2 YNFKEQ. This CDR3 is CASSQELRFYNEQFF. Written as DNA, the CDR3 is TGTGCCAGCAGCCAAGAATTAAGGTTCTACAATGAGCAGTTCTTC.